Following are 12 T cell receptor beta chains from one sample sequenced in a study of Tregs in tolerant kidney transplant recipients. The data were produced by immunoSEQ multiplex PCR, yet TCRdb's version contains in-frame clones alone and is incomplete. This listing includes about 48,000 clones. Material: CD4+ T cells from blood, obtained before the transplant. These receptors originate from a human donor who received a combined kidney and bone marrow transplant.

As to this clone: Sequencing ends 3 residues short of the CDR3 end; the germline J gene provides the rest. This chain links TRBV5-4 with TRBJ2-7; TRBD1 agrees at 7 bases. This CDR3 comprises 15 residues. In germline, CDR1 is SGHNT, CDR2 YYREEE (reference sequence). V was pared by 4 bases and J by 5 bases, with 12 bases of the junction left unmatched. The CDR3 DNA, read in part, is TGTGCCAGCAGCCCAAGGTCGACAGGGAGCAACGAG. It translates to CASSPRSTGSNE. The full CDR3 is CASSPRSTGSNEQYF.

The CDR3 loop reads CAWSPGGGAYEQYF. CDR3 DNA, as far as it was read: TGTGCCTGGAGCCCTGGCGGGGGGGCCTACGAG. The chain uses TRBV30 and TRBJ2-7, with TRBD2 matching over 9 bases. The CDR3 end is not reached by the read, which stops 3 residues before it; the germline J gene fills it in. Per germline, CDR1 GTSNPN and CDR2 SVGIG (reference sequence). The CDR3 is made up of 14 amino acids. The V gene end was trimmed by 3 bases and the J gene end by 2 bases; junction bases not matched to a gene: 5.

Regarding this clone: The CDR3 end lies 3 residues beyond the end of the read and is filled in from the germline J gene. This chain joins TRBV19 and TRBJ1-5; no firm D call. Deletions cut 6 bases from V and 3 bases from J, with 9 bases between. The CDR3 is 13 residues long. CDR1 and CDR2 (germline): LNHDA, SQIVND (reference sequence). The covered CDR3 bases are TGTGCCAGTAGCCCGAGACACAATCAGCCC. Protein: CASSPRHNQP. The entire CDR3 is CASSPRHNQPQHF. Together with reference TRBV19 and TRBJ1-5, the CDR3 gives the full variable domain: DGGITQSPKYLFRKEGQNVTLSCEQNLNHDAMYWYRQDPGQGLRLIYYSQIVNDFQKGDIAEGYSVSREKKESFPLTVTSAQKNPTAFYLCASSPRHNQPQHFGDGTRLSIL.

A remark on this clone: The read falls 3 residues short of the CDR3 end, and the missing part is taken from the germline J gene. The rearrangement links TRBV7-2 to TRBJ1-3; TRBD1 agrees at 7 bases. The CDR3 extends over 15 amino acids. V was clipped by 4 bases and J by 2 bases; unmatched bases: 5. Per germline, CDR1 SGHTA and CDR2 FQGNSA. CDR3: CASSSRTGAGNTIYF. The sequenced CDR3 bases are TGTGCCAGCAGCTCAAGAACAGGGGCTGGAAACACC.

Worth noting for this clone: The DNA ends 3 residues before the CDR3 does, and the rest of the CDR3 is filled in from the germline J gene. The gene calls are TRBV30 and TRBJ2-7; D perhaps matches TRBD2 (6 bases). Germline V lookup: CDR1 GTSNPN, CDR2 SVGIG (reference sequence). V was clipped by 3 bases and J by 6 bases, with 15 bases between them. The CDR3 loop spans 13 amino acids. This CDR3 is CAWSRLGSGEQYF. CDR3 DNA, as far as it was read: TGTGCCTGGAGCCGACTAGGTTCGGGCGAG. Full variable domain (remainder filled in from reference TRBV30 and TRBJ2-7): SQTIHQWPATLVQPVGSPLSLECTVEGTSNPNLYWYRQAAGRGLQLLFYSVGIGQISSEVPQNLSASRPQDRQFILSSKKLLLSDSGFYLCAWSRLGSGEQYFGPGTRLTVT.

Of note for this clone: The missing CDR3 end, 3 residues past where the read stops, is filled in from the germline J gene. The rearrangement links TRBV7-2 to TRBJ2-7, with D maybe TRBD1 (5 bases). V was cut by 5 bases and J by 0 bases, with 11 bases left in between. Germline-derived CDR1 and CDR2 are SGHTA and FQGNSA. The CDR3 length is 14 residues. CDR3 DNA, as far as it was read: TGTGCCAGCAGCCCCGACAGTGTCTCCTACGAG. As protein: CASSPDSVSYE. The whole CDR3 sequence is CASSPDSVSYEQYF.

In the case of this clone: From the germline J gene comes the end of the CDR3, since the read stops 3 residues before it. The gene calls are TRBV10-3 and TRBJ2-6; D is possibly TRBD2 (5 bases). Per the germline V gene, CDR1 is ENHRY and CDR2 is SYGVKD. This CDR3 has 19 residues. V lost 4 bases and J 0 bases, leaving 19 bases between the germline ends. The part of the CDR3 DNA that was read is TGTGCCATCAGTGCGATTTCGGGGAGTTCCCTCTCTGGGGCCAACGTC. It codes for CAISAISGSSLSGANV. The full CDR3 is CAISAISGSSLSGANVLTF.

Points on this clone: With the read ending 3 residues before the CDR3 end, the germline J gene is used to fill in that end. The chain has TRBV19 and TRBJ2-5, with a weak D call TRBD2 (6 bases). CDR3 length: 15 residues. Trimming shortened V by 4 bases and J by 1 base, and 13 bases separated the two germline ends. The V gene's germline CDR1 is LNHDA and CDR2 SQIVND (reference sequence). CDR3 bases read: TGTGCCAGTAGTAGGGGGGTGGGCCCCCAAGAGACC. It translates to CASSRGVGPQET. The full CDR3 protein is CASSRGVGPQETQYF. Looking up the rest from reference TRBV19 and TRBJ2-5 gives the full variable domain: DGGITQSPKYLFRKEGQNVTLSCEQNLNHDAMYWYRQDPGQGLRLIYYSQIVNDFQKGDIAEGYSVSREKKESFPLTVTSAQKNPTAFYLCASSRGVGPQETQYFGPGTRLLVL.

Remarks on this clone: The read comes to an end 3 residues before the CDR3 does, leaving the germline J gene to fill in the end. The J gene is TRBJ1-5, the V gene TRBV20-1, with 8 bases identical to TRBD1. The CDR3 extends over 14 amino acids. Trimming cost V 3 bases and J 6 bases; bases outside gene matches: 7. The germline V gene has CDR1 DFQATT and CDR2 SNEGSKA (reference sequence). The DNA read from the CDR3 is TGCAGTGCTAGTCCAGGGGGCGGGAGTCAGCCC. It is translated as CSASPGGGSQP. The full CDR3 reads CSASPGGGSQPQHF.

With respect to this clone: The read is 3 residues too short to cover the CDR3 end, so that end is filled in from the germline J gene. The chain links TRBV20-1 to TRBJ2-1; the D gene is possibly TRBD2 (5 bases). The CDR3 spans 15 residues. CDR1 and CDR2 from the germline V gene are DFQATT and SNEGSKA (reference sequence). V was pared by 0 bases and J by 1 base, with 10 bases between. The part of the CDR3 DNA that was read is TGCAGTGCTAGAGAAAGGCGAGGGTCCTACAATGAG. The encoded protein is CSARERRGSYNE. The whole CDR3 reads CSARERRGSYNEQFF.

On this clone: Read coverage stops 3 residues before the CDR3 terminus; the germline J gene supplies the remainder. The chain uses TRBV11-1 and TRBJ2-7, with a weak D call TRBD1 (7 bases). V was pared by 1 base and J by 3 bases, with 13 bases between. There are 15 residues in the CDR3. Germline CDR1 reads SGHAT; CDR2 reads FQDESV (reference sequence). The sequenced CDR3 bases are TGTGCCAGCAGCTTAGAGGCAGGGGGGAACTACGAG. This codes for CASSLEAGGNYE. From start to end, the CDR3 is CASSLEAGGNYEQYF.

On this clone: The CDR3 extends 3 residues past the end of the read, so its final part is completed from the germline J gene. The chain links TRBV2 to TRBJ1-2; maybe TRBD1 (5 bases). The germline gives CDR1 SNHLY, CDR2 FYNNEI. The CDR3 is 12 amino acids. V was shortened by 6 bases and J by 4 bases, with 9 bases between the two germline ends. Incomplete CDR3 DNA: TGTGCCAGCAGGGTCGACAGCTATGGC. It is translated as CASRVDSYG. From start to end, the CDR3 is CASRVDSYGYTF.